Following are 4 T cell receptor beta chains from one sample sequenced in a study of OX40 agonist ivuxolimab in advanced cancers. Repertoires were generated with immunoSEQ multiplex PCR, while TCRdb's copy carries only in-frame clones and drops some. The data contain about 52,000 clones, about 93% of them singletons. The sample here was CD4+ or CD8+ T cells sorted from blood, taken in a trial of the OX40 agonist ivuxolimab. The origin of the receptors is an adult with an advanced solid tumor such as melanoma, head and neck, liver or kidney cancer.

The chain recombines TRBV7-3 with TRBJ2-3; the D gene is possibly TRBD1 (6 bases). Germline CDR1 is SGHTA and CDR2 is FQGTGA. This CDR3 has 14 residues. The ends were cut back, 5 bases at V and 5 bases at J, with 14 bases in the middle. The CDR3 region is CASSQQGGGDTQYF. As DNA, the CDR3 is TGTGCCAGCAGCCAACAGGGTGGAGGAGATACGCAGTATTTT.

This rearrangement joins TRBV9 to TRBJ1-3; TRBD1 might be the D (6 bases). The CDR3 spans 15 residues. Germline V gene data show CDR1 as SGDLS and CDR2 as YYNGEE. V was cut by 0 bases and J by 8 bases, with 15 bases left in between. The CDR3 here is CASSVGTAAGYTIYF. The CDR3 DNA follows: TGTGCCAGCAGCGTAGGGACAGCCGCCGGGTACACCATATATTTT.

This clone rates as medium-sized. The rearrangement joins TRBV7-9 to TRBJ2-1; maybe TRBD2 (5 bases). CDR1 and CDR2 from the germline V gene are SEHNR and FQNEAQ (reference sequence). This CDR3 comprises 15 residues. V lost 4 bases and J 2 bases, leaving 12 bases between the germline ends. CDR3 in DNA: TGTGCCAGCAGCTCGGCGGACTCCGCCTACAATGAGCAGTTCTTC. Protein sequence: CASSSADSAYNEQFF.

The chain combines TRBV29-1 with TRBJ1-2; 7 bases align to TRBD1. Germline values: CDR1 SQVTM, CDR2 ANQGSEA. Trimming cost V 5 bases and J 0 bases; bases outside gene matches: 3. This CDR3 spans 13 amino acids. The CDR3 nucleotides read TGCAGCGTTAGGGACAGTTCTAACTATGGCTACACCTTC. Translation: CSVRDSSNYGYTF.